Shown below are 11 T cell receptor beta chains from a single sample sequenced in a study of T cell changes during pregnancy in multiple sclerosis. Only in-frame clones appear in the TCRdb table, and some are missing; sequencing was by immunoSEQ multiplex PCR. Among roughly 76,000 clones listed, about 89% were seen once. The starting material was CD4+ T cells from peripheral blood mononuclear cells, obtained in the second trimester of pregnancy. The origin of the receptors is a female donor with multiple sclerosis, enrolled in a pregnancy study.

This chain joins TRBV11-3 and TRBJ2-1; TRBD2 matches at 13 bases. From germline, CDR1 is SGHNT and CDR2 YENEEA. J gave up 11 bases and V 5 bases, and 12 bases lay outside the gene matches. This CDR3 comprises 16 residues. The CDR3 DNA reads as TGTGCCAGCAGCACGTGGACTAGCGGGAGAGTCCCCCAGCAGTTCTTC. Protein product: CASSTWTSGRVPQQFF.

This chain uses TRBV6-1 with TRBJ1-5, with D maybe TRBD1 (5 bases). CDR3 length equals 14 residues. The V gene lost 4 bases and the J gene lost 2 bases, with 9 bases spanning the gap. From germline, CDR1 is MNHNS and CDR2 SASEGT. The DNA of the CDR3 is TGTGCCAGCAGTGGGGGGGGTGGCAATCAGCCCCAGCATTTT. This encodes CASSGGGGNQPQHF.

The gene calls are TRBV10-3 and TRBJ2-7; D unresolved. Germline V gives CDR1 ENHRY, CDR2 SYGVKD. Trimming took 3 bases from V and 4 from J, leaving 4 bases between them. The CDR3 runs to 11 residues. The CDR3 sequence is CAISEEYEQYF. The CDR3 region has the DNA TGTGCCATCAGTGAAGAGTACGAGCAGTACTTC.

The chain recombines TRBV5-1 with TRBJ2-3; possibly TRBD2 for D (6 bases). The CDR3 contains 16 residues. Germline values: CDR1 SGHRS, CDR2 YFSETQ. Trimming stripped 0 bases from V and 5 bases from J, with 16 bases between. The DNA of the CDR3 is TGCGCCAGCAGCTTGGCCGGCAGCGGGCGAGGAGATACGCAGTATTTT. This codes for CASSLAGSGRGDTQYF. Full variable domain (missing parts from reference TRBV5-1 and TRBJ2-3): KAGVTQTPRYLIKTRGQQVTLSCSPISGHRSVSWYQQTPGQGLQFLFEYFSETQRNKGNFPGRFSGRQFSNSRSEMNVSTLELGDSALYLCASSLAGSGRGDTQYFGPGTRLTVL.

The chain combines TRBV13 with TRBJ1-6, with 11 positions matching TRBD1. The V segment lost 5 bases and the J segment 9 bases; nucleotides outside the gene matches: 9. Germline V gene lookup returns CDR1 PRHDT and CDR2 FYEKMQ (reference sequence). This CDR3 has 16 residues. CDR3 sequence: CASSLRDRGNFSPLHF. The CDR3 nucleotides are TGTGCCAGCAGCCTCCGGGACAGGGGGAATTTTTCACCCCTCCACTTT.

This clone was recorded once. V is TRBV7-8 and J is TRBJ1-5; 9 bases line up with TRBD1. Germline values: CDR1 SGHVS, CDR2 FQNEAQ. J was trimmed by 1 base and V by 5 bases; bases with no gene match: 3. The CDR3 has 15 residues. The CDR3 DNA reads TGTGCCAGCAGCCATGGGACAGGGAGCAATCAGCCCCAGCATTTT. It is translated as CASSHGTGSNQPQHF.

The count of this clone is one. The CDR3 DNA follows: TGTGCCAGCAGCTTGGCTCAGGGTGGGGGCTACACCTTC. Translated: CASSLAQGGGYTF. The V call is TRBV5-6, the J call TRBJ1-2; possibly TRBD1 for D (5 bases). This CDR3 has 13 residues. Germline lookup yields CDR1 SGHDT and CDR2 YYEEEE. Trimming took 0 bases from V and 8 from J, leaving 11 bases between them.

This chain uses TRBV6-1 with TRBJ2-7; TRBD2 matches at 7 bases. This CDR3 contains 13 residues. The trim removed 8 bases at V and 6 bases at J, leaving 10 bases unmatched. Germline CDR1 and CDR2: MNHNS and SASEGT. The DNA for the CDR3 is TGTGCCAGCGCTAAAATAGCGGGTGGCGAGCAGTACTTC. It is translated as CASAKIAGGEQYF.

The chain employs TRBV7-8 and TRBJ2-7; 10 bases are shared with TRBD2. Germline values: CDR1 SGHVS, CDR2 FQNEAQ. The CDR3 length is 15 residues. V trimming: 5 bases; J trimming: 5 bases; junction bases outside the gene matches: 9. In nucleotides, the CDR3 is TGTGCCAGCAGCCCAAGCGGGAGGGCCGCCGACGAGCAGTACTTC. Its translation is CASSPSGRAADEQYF. Supplemented by reference TRBV7-8 and TRBJ2-7, the full variable domain reads GAGVSQSPRYKVAKRGQDVALRCDPISGHVSLFWYQQALGQGPEFLTYFQNEAQLDKSGLPSDRFFAERPEGSVSTLKIQRTQQEDSAVYLCASSPSGRAADEQYFGPGTRLTVT.

With respect to this clone: Here the CDR3 omits its conserved ending phenylalanine or tryptophan, so a read error is the likely source. It is unclear where the CDR3 begins or ends on the DNA, so no DNA is shown, and the CDR3 is as TCRdb lists it. This chain connects TRBV10-3 to TRBJ1-2; no DNA check was done on the table's D call, TRBD1. Germline V gene sequence: CDR1 ENHRY, CDR2 SYGVKD. The length of the CDR3 is 13 amino acids, counting both ends. The CDR3 here is CAISEGGLTPQIL.

V usage is TRBV29-1 and J usage is TRBJ2-3; 7 bases are a match to TRBD1. The V segment lost 5 bases and the J segment 2 bases; nucleotides outside the gene matches: 4. The CDR3 totals 13 residues. Germline CDR1 and CDR2: SQVTM and ANQGSEA. The CDR3 is CSVTGQYTDTQYF. The CDR3 bases are TGCAGCGTTACGGGACAGTACACAGATACGCAGTATTTT.